The source of this TCR beta chain is a study of blood T cell repertoires in COVID-19. The CDR3 is 16 amino acids. Per the germline V gene, CDR1 is LGHDT and CDR2 is YNNKEL (reference sequence). V shed 0 bases, J shed 7 bases, and the junction held 8 bases outside the gene matches. This clone occurred a few times. TCRdb's table, derived via immunoSEQ multiplex PCR, lists solely in-frame clones and lacks some. The data contain about 480,000 clones, 70% to 90% of them singletons. The rearrangement uses TRBV3-1 (or the pseudogene TRBV3-2) and TRBJ1-2; 10 bases match TRBD1. The sample consisted of PBMCs or T cells enriched from blood (not recorded which). This sequence was found in a woman between 18 and 30 years old with acute COVID-19. Here the CDR3 reads CASSQDPRQGAFGYTF. In nucleotides, the CDR3 is TGTGCCAGCAGCCAAGATCCGAGACAGGGGGCCTTTGGCTACACCTTC.